This T cell receptor beta chain was documented in a study of cytomegalovirus exposure and HLA in healthy donors. For the study at large: In a previous analysis, approximately 110 million unique TCR beta sequences were found from 150 million to 200 million T cells. As released early, the data held approximately 80 million unique TCRs from HLA-typed donors. Points from the study as a whole: Across HLA loci, a later analysis found differing TCR association rates, with DRB1 most and HLA-C fewest.

The CDR3 totals 17 residues. Points on this clone: Antigen unknown.

A multiplex PCR was run with 60 Vbeta primers and 13 Jbeta primers. TCRdb keeps only in-frame clones here, not all; method: immunoSEQ multiplex PCR. Among around 170,000 clones listed, around 84% were seen once. The specimen was PBMCs. The chain links TRBV1 to TRBJ2-7; TRBD2, the table's D call, was not compared with the DNA. TRBV1 is reported as a pseudogene. This receptor was identified in a woman in her fifties or sixties in good health and CMV-seropositive. CDR3 bases: TGCACCAGCAGCCAAACTGGGGGGGGGCGCGGATCCTACGAGCAGTACTTC. Translating gives CTSSQTGGGRGSYEQYF.